This is a list of T cell receptor beta chains from one sample in a study of vaccination effects on CD4 cells after COVID-19. For these receptors, no antigen is known. Sequencing was performed with immunoSEQ multiplex PCR; in TCRdb, only in-frame clones are kept and a portion is missing. The table records around 20,000 clones, approximately 73% of them present only once. Here the sequenced sample was CD4+ T cells from PBMCs cultured with a peptide pool, taken before COVID-19 vaccination. The receptors were gathered from a human donor who had a prior SARS-CoV-2 infection. Both conserved end residues are part of each CDR3. D genes are given only for firm matches. A row's size may be missing; if present it is once, few, many or a size class.

V gene,D gene,J gene,clone size,CDR3 DNA,CDR3 protein
TRBV25-1,TRBD2,TRBJ2-1,-,TGTGCCAGCAGTGAATTGACTAGCGGGGCCTACAATGAGCAGTTCTTC,CASSELTSGAYNEQFF
TRBV5-4,TRBD1,TRBJ1-3,-,TGTGCCAGCAGCATGGGGGGACAGTACCTCTTAGAAAACACCATATATTTT,CASSMGGQYLLENTIYF
TRBV6-5,-,TRBJ1-2,-,TGTGCCAGCAGTAAATCAGGGTACCAGAACTATGGCTACACCTTC,CASSKSGYQNYGYTF
TRBV11-3,TRBD2,TRBJ2-7,-,TGTGCCAGCAGCTTAGGGGGGCTAGCGGGAGCCTACGAGCAGTACTTC,CASSLGGLAGAYEQYF
TRBV2,-,TRBJ1-2,-,TGTGCCAGCAGCGAAGTGGGCAGGGCAGGTGGCTACACCTTC,CASSEVGRAGGYTF
TRBV18,TRBD2,TRBJ2-7,few,TGTGCCAGCTCACCACCCTTAACTAGCGGGAGCTGGACCTACGAGCAGTACTTC,CASSPPLTSGSWTYEQYF
TRBV5-6,-,TRBJ2-5,-,TGTGCCAGCAGCCCCGAAGGGGGGGGCCAAGAGACCCAGTACTTC,CASSPEGGGQETQYF
TRBV7-9,TRBD2,TRBJ2-1,-,TGTGCCAGCAGCTGGGGGGGTAATGAGCAGTTCTTC,CASSWGGNEQFF
TRBV11-2,-,TRBJ1-6,-,TGTGCCAGCAGCCTCAATAATTCACCCCTCCACTTT,CASSLNNSPLHF
TRBV2,TRBD1,TRBJ1-1,few,TGTGCCAGCAATTTACAGGGGGCCACTGAAGCTTTCTTT,CASNLQGATEAFF
TRBV5-1,-,TRBJ2-3,-,TGCGCCAGCAGGGGGCTCGCTAGCACAGATACGCAGTATTTT,CASRGLASTDTQYF
TRBV7-3,-,TRBJ2-1,-,TGTGCCAGCAGCCCTACCGGGACTTACAATGAGCAGTTCTTC,CASSPTGTYNEQFF
TRBV7-2,-,TRBJ2-7,-,TGTGCCAGCAGCGATACCGGGGACCATGCCGGGGACGAGCAGTACTTC,CASSDTGDHAGDEQYF
TRBV5-1,-,TRBJ2-3,-,TGCGCCAGCAGCTTGGAGGTTGGGCGCACAGATACGCAGTATTTT,CASSLEVGRTDTQYF
TRBV15,TRBD2,TRBJ2-5,few,TGTGCCACCAGCAGAGTTGAGCGGGGAACAGCCCAGTACTTC,CATSRVERGTAQYF
TRBV5-1,-,TRBJ1-6,-,TGCGCCAGCAGTCGCGCTGGGGGCTCCTATAATTCACCCCTCCACTTT,CASSRAGGSYNSPLHF
TRBV25-1,TRBD1,TRBJ2-7,-,TGTGCCAGCAAAGGACAGGGGGAGCAGTACTTC,CASKGQGEQYF
TRBV5-1,-,TRBJ2-6,-,TGCGCCAGCAGCTTGGAATGGGGTGGCGGGGCCAACGTCCTGACTTTC,CASSLEWGGGANVLTF
TRBV2,TRBD1,TRBJ2-7,few,TGTGCCAGCAATCTGGACAGGGGGTTCTACGAGCAGTACTTC,CASNLDRGFYEQYF
TRBV19,TRBD1,TRBJ1-6,once,TGTGCCAGTAGTATAGAGGGACAGCAAAATTCACCCCTCCACTTT,CASSIEGQQNSPLHF
TRBV7-9,TRBD1,TRBJ2-2,-,TGTGCCAGCAGCTTTCAGGGGGCTACCACCGGGGAGCTGTTTTTT,CASSFQGATTGELFF